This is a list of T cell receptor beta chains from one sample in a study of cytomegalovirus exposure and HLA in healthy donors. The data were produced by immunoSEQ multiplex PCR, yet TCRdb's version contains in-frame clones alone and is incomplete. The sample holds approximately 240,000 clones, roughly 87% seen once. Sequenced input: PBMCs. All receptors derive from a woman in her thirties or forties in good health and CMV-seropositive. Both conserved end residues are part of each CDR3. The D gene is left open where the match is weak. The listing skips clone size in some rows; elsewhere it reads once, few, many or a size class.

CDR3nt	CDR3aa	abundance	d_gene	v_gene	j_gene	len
TGTGCCAGCAGTTTATCGGGAGGAGGGTACCCCAACTATGGCTACACCTTC	CASSLSGGGYPNYGYTF	-	-	TRBV28	TRBJ1-2	17
TGTGCCAGCAGTCCAAGGGCACTACCGGGACAGGGACCCTACGAGCAGTACTTC	CASSPRALPGQGPYEQYF	-	TRBD1	TRBV27	TRBJ2-7	18
TGTGCCAGCCTCAACAGGGCCCTCACTGAAGCTTTCTTT	CASLNRALTEAFF	-	-	TRBV27	TRBJ1-1	13
TGTGCCAGCAGCTCAGGACAGGCCCAAGAGACCCAGTACTTC	CASSSGQAQETQYF	-	TRBD1	TRBV5-4	TRBJ2-5	14
TGTGCCAGCAGTTACGGCACGACTAGACTTACCTACGAGCAGTACTTC	CASSYGTTRLTYEQYF	-	-	TRBV6-5	TRBJ2-7	16
TGTGCCAGCTCACAGGCAGGGGATCAGCCCCAGCATTTT	CASSQAGDQPQHF	-	-	TRBV18	TRBJ1-5	13
TGTGCCAGCAATCCCGCCCTAGGAAGGTCTTTAAGCGAGCAGTACTTC	CASNPALGRSLSEQYF	once	-	TRBV28	TRBJ2-7	16
TGCGCCAGCAGCTTGGCCGTGGGGGGGAGGCACAATGAGCAGTTCTTC	CASSLAVGGRHNEQFF	-	TRBD2	TRBV5-1	TRBJ2-1	16
TGTGCCAGCAGTAGTCAAGCGACCAATGAGCAGTTCTTC	CASSSQATNEQFF	few	-	TRBV14	TRBJ2-1	13
TGTGCCAGCAGCTTCGAAGGGGTCACAGATACGCAGTATTTT	CASSFEGVTDTQYF	-	-	TRBV7-9	TRBJ2-3	14
TGCGCCAGCAGCCAATTCGGACAGGGAAGGGACACTGAAGCTTTCTTT	CASSQFGQGRDTEAFF	few	TRBD1	TRBV4-3	TRBJ1-1	16
TGTGCCAGCAGTGAGTCGGCAGGGTTCCCAGATACGCAGTATTTT	CASSESAGFPDTQYF	few	-	TRBV6-4	TRBJ2-3	15
TGTGCCAGCAGCTTAAGCGGGAACACTGAAGCTTTCTTT	CASSLSGNTEAFF	-	-	TRBV7-3	TRBJ1-1	13
TGCGCCAGCAGAGGGGGGGGGCAAGAGACCCAGTACTTC	CASRGGGQETQYF	-	-	TRBV5-1	TRBJ2-5	13
TGTGCCAGCAGCCTGACAGGGAACTCCTACGAGCAGTACTTC	CASSLTGNSYEQYF	-	TRBD1	TRBV7-9	TRBJ2-7	14
TGTGCCAGCAGTCGAAGACTAGCTTTGGTGTACGAGCAGTACTTC	CASSRRLALVYEQYF	few	TRBD2	TRBV5-6	TRBJ2-7	15
TGTGCCAGCACCAACCCCCTAGCGGGCAACACCGGGGAGCTGTTTTTT	CASTNPLAGNTGELFF	-	TRBD2	TRBV7-6	TRBJ2-2	16
TGTGCCAGCAGCTTGATTTCTGGGCGAAGGGGTTCCCCCCTCCACTTT	CASSLISGRRGSPLHF	once	-	TRBV5-6	TRBJ1-6	16
TGTGCCAGCAGCCAAGAGGGACAGCGGGAGGGCCTTGATACGCAGTATTTT	CASSQEGQREGLDTQYF	few	TRBD2	TRBV4-2	TRBJ2-3	17
TGTGCCAGCAGCTGGGACAGAGCGGCCACTGAAGCTTTCTTT	CASSWDRAATEAFF	once	TRBD1	TRBV7-2	TRBJ1-1	14
TGTGCCAGCAGCTTGAGCGGGGACTCTGGAAACACCATATATTTT	CASSLSGDSGNTIYF	few	-	TRBV5-5	TRBJ1-3	15
TGTGCCAGCAGCTTAGAAATCGGCCGCGGGAGAACAGAAGAGACCCAGTACTTC	CASSLEIGRGRTEETQYF	once	TRBD2	TRBV7-2	TRBJ2-5	18
TGTGCCAGCAGCCGGACACTTAACACTGAAGCTTTCTTT	CASSRTLNTEAFF	-	-	TRBV6-5	TRBJ1-1	13
TGTGCCAGCAGCCTACCTAGGACAGGGTCGACCTACGAGCAGTACTTC	CASSLPRTGSTYEQYF	-	TRBD1	TRBV6-6	TRBJ2-7	16
TGTGCCAGCACCCAGGGGACATACTACAATGAGCAGTTCTTC	CASTQGTYYNEQFF	-	-	TRBV7-2	TRBJ2-1	14
TGTTCCAGCAGCTTATCGACGGGGCAAGAGACCCAGTACTTC	CSSSLSTGQETQYF	-	-	TRBV7-9	TRBJ2-5	14
TGTGCCAGCAGGAAACGGGATAGAAGGGAAGCTTTCTTT	CASRKRDRREAFF	-	-	TRBV11-1	TRBJ1-1	13
TGTGCCAGCAGTCAATCCCGGGGGGACAATTCACCCCTCCACTTT	CASSQSRGDNSPLHF	-	-	TRBV6-6	TRBJ1-6	15